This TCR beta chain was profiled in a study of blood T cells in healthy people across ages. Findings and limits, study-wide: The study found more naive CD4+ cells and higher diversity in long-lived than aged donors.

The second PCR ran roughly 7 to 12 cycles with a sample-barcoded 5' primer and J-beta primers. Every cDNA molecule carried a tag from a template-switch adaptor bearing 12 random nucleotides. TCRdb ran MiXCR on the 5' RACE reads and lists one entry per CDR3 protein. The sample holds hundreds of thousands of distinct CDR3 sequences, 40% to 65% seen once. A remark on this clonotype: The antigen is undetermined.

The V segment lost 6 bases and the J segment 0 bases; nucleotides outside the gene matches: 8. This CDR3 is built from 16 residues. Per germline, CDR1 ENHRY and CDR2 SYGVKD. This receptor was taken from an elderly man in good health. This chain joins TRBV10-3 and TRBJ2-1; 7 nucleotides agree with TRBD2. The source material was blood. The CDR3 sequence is CAISKMGGSSYNEQFF. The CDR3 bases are TGTGCCATCAGCAAAATGGGCGGGAGCTCCTACAATGAGCAGTTCTTC.